This T cell receptor (beta chain) originates from a study of graft-versus-host responses after intestinal transplantation. Sequenced by immunoSEQ multiplex PCR; TCRdb stores in-frame clones only, minus some. The sample consists of nearly 20,000 clones, around 86% of them appearing once. This CDR3 has 11 residues. From germline, CDR1 is SGHAT and CDR2 FQNNGV. With 5 bases removed from V and 12 bases from J, the gap between germline ends came to 10 bases. This TCR was recovered from a human patient who received an intestinal transplant, so some T cells may come from the graft donor. The genes are TRBV11-2 and TRBJ2-2; D not resolved. The source was PBMCs, collected 220 to 240 days after intestinal transplant. The CDR3 sequence is CASSGRVKLFF. CDR3 in DNA: TGTGCCAGCAGCGGCCGAGTGAAGCTGTTTTTT.